The 22 T cell receptor beta chains given below trace back to one sample, sequenced in a study of cytomegalovirus exposure and HLA in healthy donors. Primers for the PCR totalled 60 Vbeta and 13 Jbeta. TCRdb's copy holds only in-frame clones and misses some; the assay was immunoSEQ multiplex PCR. In the table there are more than 80,000 clones, roughly 70% of which are singletons. The sequenced sample was PBMCs. The source of these receptors is a man aged 45 to 65 in good health and CMV-seronegative.

In this sample, this clone turned up a few times. This chain connects TRBV30 to TRBJ2-1, with D possibly TRBD2 on 5 matching bases. The CDR3 loop spans 13 amino acids. The germline V gene encodes CDR1 GTSNPN and CDR2 SVGIG (reference sequence). The germline V and J ends were trimmed by 0 bases and 10 bases, with 13 bases remaining between them. The CDR3 nucleotides read TGTGCCTGGAGTGTAAACGGGGAATCAGAGCAGTTCTTC. It is translated as CAWSVNGESEQFF.

This chain uses TRBV7-3 with TRBJ2-3, with TRBD2 matching 10 bases. The V and J ends lost 5 bases and 4 bases, in that order; junction bases with no gene match: 9. Germline CDR1 SGHTA, CDR2 FQGTGA. The CDR3 has 16 residues. The DNA for the CDR3 is TGTGCCAGCAGCGGCGAAGCGGGGGGGCGCGCAGATACGCAGTATTTT. Translation: CASSGEAGGRADTQYF.

CDR3 residues: CASSPWGGGKNIQYF. CDR3 nucleotide sequence: TGTGCCAGCAGTCCCTGGGGGGGCGGCAAAAACATTCAGTACTTC. The rearrangement uses TRBV28 and TRBJ2-4; a weak D match, TRBD2 (7 bases). The V end was cut by 5 bases, the J end by 3 bases, with 14 bases between. CDR1 is MDHEN, CDR2 SYDVKM, per germline. This CDR3 has 15 amino acids. The whole variable domain, filled in from reference TRBV28 and TRBJ2-4, reads DVKVTQSSRYLVKRTGEKVFLECVQDMDHENMFWYRQDPGLGLRLIYFSYDVKMKEKGDIPEGYSVSREKKERFSLILESASTNQTSMYLCASSPWGGGKNIQYFGAGTRLSVL.

Only a few counts were recorded for this clone. The chain is built from TRBV7-2 and TRBJ2-1; 12 bases are shared with TRBD2. The V segment lost 2 bases and the J segment 8 bases; nucleotides outside the gene matches: 4. This CDR3 contains 15 residues. Germline V CDR1 and CDR2: SGHTA, FQGNSA. CDR3 sequence reads: CASSLLAGGGDEQFF. CDR3 DNA: TGTGCCAGCAGCTTACTAGCGGGAGGGGGGGATGAGCAGTTCTTC.

V is TRBV18 and J is TRBJ2-2, with 7 bases that match TRBD2. Germline assignment: CDR1 KGHSH and CDR2 LQKENI. This CDR3 spans 14 amino acids. V shed 3 bases and J 4 bases; nucleotides not matched to a gene: 2. CDR3 DNA: TGTGCCAGCTCACCGGGACTACTCACCGGGGAGCTGTTTTTT. Its protein product is CASSPGLLTGELFF.

The chain uses TRBV30 and TRBJ1-5, with 8 bases matching TRBD1. Germline V gene data show CDR1 as GTSNPN and CDR2 as SVGIG (reference sequence). There are 15 residues in the CDR3. The ends lost 3 bases at V and 7 bases at J; junction bases unmatched: 11. The CDR3 sequence: CAWSADRVNRQPQHF. The CDR3 coding sequence is TGTGCCTGGAGCGCGGACAGGGTAAATCGGCAGCCCCAGCATTTT.

In its sample, this clone was seen once. V and J are TRBV29-1 and TRBJ2-7; 8 bases align to TRBD2. The V and J ends lost 5 bases and 4 bases, in that order; junction bases with no gene match: 10. This CDR3 has 14 residues. Germline V gives CDR1 SQVTM, CDR2 ANQGSEA. CDR3 protein: CSVRGGSGGYEQYF. The CDR3 DNA follows: TGCAGCGTTAGGGGGGGCAGCGGGGGTTACGAGCAGTACTTC.

This clone showed up just a few times. The chain has TRBV10-3 and TRBJ2-7; tentatively, D is TRBD2 (5 bases). In germline, CDR1 is ENHRY, CDR2 SYGVKD. V was pared by 2 bases and J by 6 bases, with 14 bases between. The CDR3 is 14 amino acids. The CDR3 bases are TGTGCCATCAGTGAGGCGGGCCTAGACCGCGAGCAGTACGTC. Translated, it gives CAISEAGLDREQYV.

The V and J genes are TRBV30 and TRBJ1-3; no reliable D call. CDR1 and CDR2 (germline): GTSNPN, SVGIG (reference sequence). V lost 3 bases and J lost 0, with 9 bases in between. The CDR3 length is 14 residues. The CDR3 DNA is TGTGCCTGGAGCGCTGCCGGCTCTGGAAACACCATATATTTT. This sequence encodes CAWSAAGSGNTIYF.

This sequence joins TRBV7-2 and TRBJ2-7; 11 bases are shared with TRBD1. CDR1 is SGHTA and CDR2 is FQGNSA in the germline V gene. CDR3 length: 14 residues. The junction had 5 bases not matched to a gene; V was cut back by 1 base and J by 9 bases. CDR3 sequence reads: CASSLGPGQGGQYV. As DNA, the CDR3 is TGTGCCAGCAGCTTAGGCCCGGGACAGGGGGGGCAGTACGTC.

The chain links TRBV29-1 to TRBJ2-3, with 12 bases fitting TRBD2. Losses at the gene ends were 4 bases for V and 0 bases for J; bases not matched to a gene: 2. The CDR3 is 15 residues long. Germline V gene data show CDR1 as SQVTM and CDR2 as ANQGSEA. CDR3 protein: CSVVGTSGSTDTQYF. The CDR3, as DNA: TGCAGCGTTGTGGGGACTAGCGGGAGCACAGATACGCAGTATTTT.

The chain is built from TRBV19 and TRBJ1-5; TRBD1 agrees at 9 bases. Germline CDR1 LNHDA, CDR2 SQIVND (reference sequence). V was pared by 4 bases and J by 5 bases, with 9 bases of the junction left unmatched. The CDR3 has 16 residues. The CDR3 DNA follows: TGTGCCAGTAGTAACCCCCCCGGGACAGGGCATCAGCCCCAGCATTTT. Protein sequence: CASSNPPGTGHQPQHF. The entire variable domain, with the rest obtained from reference TRBV19 and TRBJ1-5, is as follows: DGGITQSPKYLFRKEGQNVTLSCEQNLNHDAMYWYRQDPGQGLRLIYYSQIVNDFQKGDIAEGYSVSREKKESFPLTVTSAQKNPTAFYLCASSNPPGTGHQPQHFGDGTRLSIL.

V and J are TRBV28 and TRBJ1-5; no firm D call. The CDR3 covers 12 residues. In germline, CDR1 is MDHEN, CDR2 SYDVKM. The ends were cut back, 6 bases at V and 6 bases at J, with 9 bases in the middle. The CDR3 reads CASRQVAQPQHF. Written as DNA, the CDR3 is TGTGCCAGCAGACAAGTGGCTCAGCCCCAGCATTTT.

This clone was found once. The chain employs TRBV18 and TRBJ2-7, with 10 nucleotides matching TRBD1. CDR3 length: 16 amino acids. Germline assignment: CDR1 KGHSH and CDR2 LQKENI. J gave up 1 base and V 5 bases, and 8 bases lay outside the gene matches. The CDR3: CASSRRVGQGSYEQYF. The CDR3 DNA is TGTGCCAGCTCAAGACGAGTGGGACAGGGGTCCTACGAGCAGTACTTC.

The rearrangement uses TRBV4-2 and TRBJ2-2, with 9 bases identical to TRBD1. From germline, CDR1 is LGHNA and CDR2 YNFKEQ. This CDR3 spans 18 amino acids. Trimming removed 4 bases from V and 1 base from J; junction bases left unmatched: 10. The CDR3 here is CASSLTGTGRLNTGELFF. CDR3 DNA sequence: TGTGCCAGCAGCCTGACCGGGACAGGGAGGCTGAACACCGGGGAGCTGTTTTTT.

The chain has TRBV5-1 and TRBJ2-2, with TRBD2 matching over 12 bases. V was clipped by 0 bases and J by 6 bases; unmatched bases: 6. This CDR3 region has 17 residues. Germline lookup yields CDR1 SGHRS and CDR2 YFSETQ. CDR3 sequence (DNA): TGCGCCAGCAGCTTGGATCCTAGCGGGAGGGTGCCCGGGGAGCTGTTTTTT. It encodes CASSLDPSGRVPGELFF.

The rearrangement joins TRBV5-5 to TRBJ2-2; a possible D gene is TRBD1 (5 bases). Trimming removed 4 bases from V and 1 base from J, with 17 bases in between. The CDR3 loop spans 17 amino acids. The germline V gene encodes CDR1 SGHKS and CDR2 YYEKEE (reference sequence). CDR3 loop: CASSGQTASQNTGELFF. CDR3 nucleotides: TGTGCCAGCAGCGGGCAGACAGCTTCTCAGAACACCGGGGAGCTGTTTTTT.

This sequence joins TRBV7-2 and TRBJ1-4, with 7 bases fitting TRBD1. The CDR3 is made up of 16 amino acids. V shed 2 bases and J 1 base; nucleotides not matched to a gene: 4. Germline V gene data show CDR1 as SGHTA and CDR2 as FQGNSA. Here the CDR3 reads CASSLRQGGTNEKLFF. Written as DNA, the CDR3 is TGTGCCAGCAGCTTACGACAGGGTGGAACTAATGAAAAACTGTTTTTT.

The V call is TRBV28, the J call TRBJ1-2; the match to TRBD1 covers 9 bases. Per the germline V gene, CDR1 is MDHEN and CDR2 is SYDVKM. This CDR3 has 14 residues. After removal of 4 bases from V and 4 bases from J, the junction contained 4 bases not matched to a gene. The CDR3, as DNA: TGTGCCAGCAGTTCGGGGACAGGGAGCTATGGCTACACCTTC. Protein product: CASSSGTGSYGYTF.

The gene calls are TRBV6-5 and TRBJ2-1; 7 bases map to TRBD1. The germline gives CDR1 MNHEY, CDR2 SVGAGI. V lost 10 bases to trimming and J lost 6 bases; unmatched junction nucleotides: 15. This CDR3 comprises 15 residues. The CDR3 region has the DNA TGTGCCACCGGTATCCGACAGGGAGTGTTCAATGAGCAGTTCTTC. Protein: CATGIRQGVFNEQFF.

The chain links TRBV7-2 to TRBJ2-1; the D is unclear. V dropped 2 bases and J dropped 8 bases, with 22 bases sitting between them. Per germline, CDR1 SGHTA and CDR2 FQGNSA. The CDR3 consists of 17 residues. CDR3 sequence reads: CASSLSADTLPPDEQFF. In DNA, the CDR3 is TGTGCCAGCAGCTTATCTGCTGACACCCTGCCCCCGGATGAGCAGTTCTTC.

This clone was observed once. The V call is TRBV29-1, the J call TRBJ1-1, with D maybe TRBD1 (6 bases). The germline V and J ends were trimmed by 3 bases and 6 bases, with 11 bases remaining between them. Germline V gene data show CDR1 as SQVTM and CDR2 as ANQGSEA. This CDR3 has 12 amino acids. The CDR3 protein is CSVEQGSSEAFF. The CDR3 DNA sequence: TGCAGCGTTGAGCAGGGGAGCTCTGAAGCTTTCTTT.